The rows below give T cell receptor beta chains drawn from one sample of a study of OX40 agonist ivuxolimab in advanced cancers. Sequencing was performed with immunoSEQ multiplex PCR; in TCRdb, only in-frame clones are kept and a portion is missing. Among about 67,000 clones, 80% were seen once, and the ten largest hold around 8.2%. The sequenced sample was CD4+ or CD8+ T cells sorted from blood, obtained in a trial of the OX40 agonist ivuxolimab. The receptors were sampled from an adult with an advanced solid tumor such as melanoma, head and neck, liver or kidney cancer. Each CDR3 is given with its conserved first and last residue. The D gene is left open where the match is weak. Clone size is stated in some rows and not others, as once, few, many or a class when expanded.

>TRBV7-9|TRBD1|TRBJ1-1|.
CASSRQGAEAFF
TGTGCCAGCAGTCGACAGGGCGCTGAAGCTTTCTTT
>TRBV4-1|.|TRBJ2-3|.
CASSQAIVGGDTQYF
TGCGCCAGCAGCCAAGCGATCGTGGGCGGGGATACGCAGTATTTT
>TRBV5-1|TRBD1|TRBJ2-3|once
CASSYTTGAADTQYF
TGCGCCAGCAGTTATACGACAGGGGCGGCAGATACGCAGTATTTT
>TRBV18|.|TRBJ2-3|.
CASSYHAGDTQYF
TGTGCCAGCTCATATCACGCGGGAGATACGCAGTATTTT
>TRBV19|.|TRBJ1-1|.
CASSRGTRWNTEAFF
TGTGCCAGTAGTAGAGGGACAAGGTGGAACACTGAAGCTTTCTTT
>TRBV11-1|TRBD2|TRBJ2-3|once
CASSHRTSRDTQYF
TGTGCCAGCAGCCATAGGACTAGCAGAGATACGCAGTATTTT
>TRBV5-1|TRBD2|TRBJ2-7|.
CASSLTAGGGYEQYF
TGCGCCAGCAGCCTCACAGCGGGAGGGGGCTACGAGCAGTACTTC
>TRBV7-9|TRBD1|TRBJ1-3|.
CASSRTGGVGNTIYF
TGTGCCAGCAGCCGAACAGGGGGAGTTGGAAACACCATATATTTT
>TRBV6-1|TRBD1|TRBJ1-5|.
CASSRQGEGNQPQHF
TGTGCCAGCAGCAGACAGGGGGAGGGCAATCAGCCCCAGCATTTT
>TRBV18|TRBD1|TRBJ2-2|.
CASSPRGQANTGELFF
TGTGCCAGCTCACCCCGGGGACAGGCGAACACCGGGGAGCTGTTTTTT
>TRBV4-3|.|TRBJ2-1|.
CASSQDYFKGRSTYNEQFF
TGCGCCAGCAGCCAAGATTACTTTAAGGGACGGTCCACCTACAATGAGCAGTTCTTC
>TRBV2|TRBD1|TRBJ2-6|.
CASSGDRKSGANVLTF
TGTGCCAGCAGTGGGGACAGGAAATCTGGGGCCAACGTCCTGACTTTC
>TRBV5-1|.|TRBJ2-5|.
CASSWAVGASDGQYF
TGCGCCAGCAGCTGGGCCGTCGGAGCGTCCGATGGCCAGTACTTC
>TRBV7-9|.|TRBJ1-6|.
CASSMGSQADSPLHF
TGTGCCAGCAGCATGGGGTCCCAAGCGGATTCACCCCTCCACTTT
>TRBV5-1|TRBD1|TRBJ1-2|.
CASSLSFGQGAQDGYTF
TGCGCCAGCAGCTTGAGTTTCGGACAGGGGGCGCAAGATGGCTACACCTTC
>TRBV10-3|TRBD1|TRBJ1-6|.
CAISLGGGSPLHF
TGTGCCATCAGCTTGGGAGGGGGCTCACCCCTCCACTTT
>TRBV5-4|.|TRBJ1-1|.
CASSLGGPRDTEAFF
TGTGCCAGCAGCTTGGGGGGGCCCAGGGACACTGAAGCTTTCTTT
>TRBV5-1|.|TRBJ2-7|.
CASSPDPSSYEQYF
TGCGCCAGCAGCCCTGACCCGAGCTCCTACGAGCAGTACTTC
>TRBV5-1|.|TRBJ1-1|.
CASSLQPGGTEAFF
TGCGCCAGCAGCTTGCAACCAGGTGGCACTGAAGCTTTCTTT
>TRBV18|TRBD1|TRBJ1-5|.
CASSPSDRGLLNNQPQHF
TGTGCCAGCTCACCTTCTGACAGGGGGCTATTAAACAATCAGCCCCAGCATTTT
>TRBV30|.|TRBJ1-1|few
CAWRDAGPFTLNTEAFF
TGTGCCTGGAGGGACGCGGGACCCTTTACTTTGAACACTGAAGCTTTCTTT
>TRBV5-1|.|TRBJ2-2|.
CASSLTDANTGELFF
TGCGCCAGCAGCTTGACAGACGCGAACACCGGGGAGCTGTTTTTT
>TRBV9|TRBD1|TRBJ1-4|.
CASSVSDGDSLFF
TGTGCCAGCAGCGTATCCGACGGGGACAGCCTCTTCTTT
>TRBV6-5|TRBD1|TRBJ1-2|.
CASSSGTGSSPYGYTF
TGTGCCAGCAGTTCCGGGACAGGCTCATCGCCCTATGGCTACACCTTC
>TRBV14|.|TRBJ2-7|.
CASSQVGNSYYEQYF
TGTGCCAGCAGCCAAGTGGGAAACAGTTATTACGAGCAGTACTTC
>TRBV25-1|TRBD2|TRBJ2-1|.
CASRDGRYNEQFF
TGTGCCAGCAGGGACGGGAGGTACAATGAGCAGTTCTTC
>TRBV9|.|TRBJ2-1|.
CASTNAGGNEQFF
TGTGCCAGCACCAACGCTGGAGGCAATGAGCAGTTCTTC
>TRBV6-4|TRBD2|TRBJ2-1|few
CASSALPGLAGGKQFF
TGTGCCAGCAGTGCCCTCCCCGGACTAGCGGGAGGTAAGCAGTTCTTC
>TRBV30|TRBD1|TRBJ1-1|few
CAWRTGGRTEAFF
TGTGCCTGGAGGACAGGGGGCAGAACTGAAGCTTTCTTT
>TRBV2|TRBD2|TRBJ2-1|.
CASSRTSGLNEQFF
TGTGCCAGCAGCAGGACTAGCGGCCTTAATGAGCAGTTCTTC
>TRBV28|.|TRBJ1-1|.
CASKTPGRGSTEAFF
TGTGCCAGCAAGACCCCGGGACGCGGGAGCACTGAAGCTTTCTTT
>TRBV7-9|TRBD2|TRBJ2-1|.
CASSLVETSGGNEQFF
TGTGCCAGCAGCTTGGTAGAGACTAGCGGGGGGAATGAGCAGTTCTTC
>TRBV15|TRBD1|TRBJ2-4|.
CATSRNQGVKKNIQYF
TGTGCCACCAGCAGAAATCAGGGGGTGAAGAAAAACATTCAGTACTTC
>TRBV5-1|.|TRBJ2-6|few
CASSLGATGANVLTF
TGCGCCAGCAGCTTGGGTGCAACTGGGGCCAACGTCCTGACTTTC
>TRBV6-1|TRBD1|TRBJ1-2|.
CASSTGGTHYGYTF
TGTGCCAGCAGTACAGGGGGCACGCACTATGGCTACACCTTC
>TRBV27|.|TRBJ2-1|.
CASSFRGGGSSYNEQFF
TGTGCCAGCAGTTTTAGGGGAGGGGGGAGCTCCTACAATGAGCAGTTCTTC
>TRBV9|.|TRBJ2-1|.
CASSVGVSSYNEQFF
TGTGCCAGCAGCGTGGGGGTCAGCTCCTACAATGAGCAGTTCTTC
>TRBV6-5|.|TRBJ2-6|.
CASRAQGPGANVLTF
TGTGCCAGCAGAGCGCAGGGGCCTGGGGCCAACGTCCTGACTTTC
>TRBV4-2|TRBD1|TRBJ2-2|.
CASSQDFRDRENTGELFF
TGTGCCAGCAGCCAAGATTTCAGGGACAGGGAGAACACCGGGGAGCTGTTTTTT
>TRBV6-5|TRBD2|TRBJ2-1|.
CASSFTSSGGSNEQFF
TGTGCCAGCAGTTTCACCTCTAGCGGGGGGTCCAATGAGCAGTTCTTC
>TRBV5-4|TRBD1|TRBJ2-5|.
CASSSPGQGGETQYF
TGTGCCAGCAGCTCTCCTGGACAGGGGGGGGAGACCCAGTACTTC
>TRBV7-6|TRBD1|TRBJ2-3|.
CASSTLGDRGDTQYF
TGTGCCAGCAGCACCCTTGGGGACAGGGGAGATACGCAGTATTTT
>TRBV5-1|TRBD1|TRBJ2-1|.
CASSAGTGGYNEQFF
TGCGCCAGCAGCGCCGGGACAGGGGGCTACAATGAGCAGTTCTTC
>TRBV7-2|.|TRBJ1-1|.
CASSSYTDEAFF
TGTGCCAGCAGCTCCTACACGGATGAAGCTTTCTTT
>TRBV10-3|.|TRBJ2-7|.
CAISATASKYEQYF
TGTGCCATCAGTGCGACAGCCTCCAAGTACGAGCAGTACTTC
>TRBV4-3|TRBD1|TRBJ1-4|.
CASSQDRGRLETNEKLFF
TGCGCCAGCAGCCAAGACAGGGGGCGTTTGGAAACTAATGAAAAACTGTTTTTT
>TRBV7-2|TRBD1|TRBJ2-2|.
CASSLRQGAAGELFF
TGTGCCAGCAGCCTCCGACAGGGGGCTGCCGGGGAGCTGTTTTTT
>TRBV2|.|TRBJ1-2|.
CASTLTADYGYTF
TGTGCCAGCACGTTAACAGCTGACTATGGCTACACCTTC
>TRBV18|TRBD1|TRBJ2-7|.
CASSPGTGGYYEQYF
TGTGCCAGCTCACCCGGGACAGGGGGGTACTACGAGCAGTACTTC
>TRBV7-9|TRBD1|TRBJ1-1|.
CASSPDMGQTNTEAFF
TGTGCCAGCAGCCCAGACATGGGACAGACAAACACTGAAGCTTTCTTT
>TRBV11-2|.|TRBJ2-7|many
CASSRRAESYEQYF
TGTGCCAGCAGCCGGCGGGCGGAATCCTACGAGCAGTACTTC
>TRBV27|TRBD1|TRBJ1-2|.
CASSSYTGEDWYGYTF
TGTGCCAGCAGTTCTTACACAGGGGAGGATTGGTATGGCTACACCTTC
>TRBV6-5|.|TRBJ2-7|.
CASSDSYEQYF
TGTGCCAGCAGTGACAGCTACGAGCAGTACTTC
>TRBV5-5|.|TRBJ1-1|.
CASSLAVTENTEAFF
TGTGCCAGCAGCTTGGCCGTGACAGAGAACACTGAAGCTTTCTTT
>TRBV7-9|TRBD2|TRBJ2-3|.
CASSFSGGDTQYF
TGTGCCAGCAGCTTTTCGGGAGGAGATACGCAGTATTTT
>TRBV28|TRBD1|TRBJ1-3|.
CASRTGAGNTIYF
TGTGCCAGCAGGACAGGGGCTGGAAACACCATATATTTT
>TRBV6-5|.|TRBJ2-1|.
CASSYSASKNEQFF
TGTGCCAGCAGTTACTCGGCGAGTAAGAATGAGCAGTTCTTC
>TRBV5-8|TRBD1|TRBJ1-1|.
CASSPWTGGVDTEAFF
TGTGCCAGCAGCCCCTGGACAGGGGGGGTGGACACTGAAGCTTTCTTT
>TRBV14|TRBD2|TRBJ2-7|.
CASSQFSGGGRTYEQYF
TGTGCCAGCAGCCAATTCTCGGGGGGCGGGAGGACCTACGAGCAGTACTTC